These T cell receptor beta chains were read from a single sample in a study of T cells in Graves' hyperthyroidism and ophthalmopathy. TCRdb called the multiplex PCR reads again in MiXCR, with one record for every CDR3 protein. The data hold about 260,000 distinct CDR3 sequences, with 20% to 25% observed a single time. The sample consisted of blood. The receptor source for this set is a man aged 25 to 40 with Graves' ophthalmopathy. CDR3s include the opening cysteine and the closing phenylalanine or tryptophan. A D gene is named only where the DNA matches it firmly. Clone size is shown for a subset of rows, as once, few, many or a class of expanded clone.

J: TRBJ1-1
V: TRBV20-1
size: -
D: -
CDR3: CRAQEGRGFEAFF
DNA: TGCAGGGCCCAGGAGGGCAGGGGATTTGAAGCTTTCTTT

J: TRBJ2-3
V: TRBV12-5
size: -
D: -
CDR3: CASGPWATDTDTQYF
DNA: TGTGCTAGTGGTCCGTGGGCTACCGACACAGATACGCAGTATTTT

J: TRBJ1-1
V: TRBV18
size: many
D: TRBD1
CDR3: CASSPGQLNTEAFF
DNA: TGTGCCAGCTCACCGGGACAGCTGAACACTGAAGCTTTCTTT

J: TRBJ2-5
V: TRBV11-3
size: -
D: TRBD2
CDR3: CASSSEPLGGRSSETQYF
DNA: TGTGCCAGCAGCTCAGAACCACTGGGCGGGAGATCTTCAGAGACCCAGTACTTC

J: TRBJ2-1
V: TRBV11-2
size: many
D: -
CDR3: CASSLDGLVNEQFF
DNA: TGTGCCAGCAGCTTAGACGGTCTAGTCAATGAGCAGTTCTTC

J: TRBJ2-5
V: TRBV28
size: -
D: -
CDR3: CASSVNQDQETQYF
DNA: TGTGCCAGCAGCGTAAACCAGGATCAAGAGACCCAGTACTTC

J: TRBJ2-5
V: TRBV20-1
size: -
D: -
CDR3: CSAIKREETQYF
DNA: TGCAGTGCTATCAAGCGGGAAGAGACCCAGTACTTC

J: TRBJ2-7
V: TRBV2
size: many
D: -
CDR3: CASSTPRHTFGNEQYF
DNA: TGTGCCAGCAGCACCCCCAGACACACCTTTGGGAACGAGCAGTACTTC

J: TRBJ2-6
V: TRBV6-1
size: -
D: TRBD1
CDR3: CASSATGTGGWWEAGANVLTF
DNA: TGTGCCAGCAGTGCGACCGGGACAGGGGGCTGGTGGGAAGCTGGGGCCAACGTCCTGACTTTC

J: TRBJ2-7
V: TRBV10-1
size: few
D: -
CDR3: CASSETGREPYEQYF
DNA: TGCGCCAGCAGTGAGACTGGCAGAGAGCCCTACGAGCAGTACTTC

J: TRBJ2-1
V: TRBV9
size: -
D: TRBD2
CDR3: CASSVVPSGSNEQFF
DNA: TGTGCCAGCAGCGTAGTACCTAGCGGGAGTAATGAGCAGTTCTTC

J: TRBJ2-3
V: TRBV28
size: few
D: TRBD2
CDR3: CASSWSGRGTDTQYF
DNA: TGTGCCAGCAGTTGGAGCGGGAGGGGCACAGATACGCAGTATTTT

J: TRBJ2-1
V: TRBV11-3
size: many
D: -
CDR3: CASSLGRYNEQFF
DNA: TGTGCCAGCAGCCTTGGACGCTACAATGAGCAGTTCTTC

J: TRBJ2-5
V: TRBV14
size: few
D: -
CDR3: CASSQVSGGETQYF
DNA: TGTGCCAGCAGCCAAGTCTCGGGCGGCGAGACCCAGTACTTC

J: TRBJ2-2
V: TRBV5-1
size: many
D: -
CDR3: CASSYSAPPDTGELFF
DNA: TGCGCCAGCAGTTATAGCGCCCCGCCCGACACCGGGGAGCTGTTTTTT

J: TRBJ1-1
V: TRBV4-1
size: -
D: -
CDR3: CASSQGVRLNTEAFF
DNA: TGCGCCAGCAGCCAAGGAGTACGGCTGAACACTGAAGCTTTCTTT

J: TRBJ2-3
V: TRBV5-1
size: few
D: TRBD1
CDR3: CASSLLGGLGTDTQYF
DNA: TGCGCCAGCAGCTTGTTAGGGGGCCTCGGCACAGATACGCAGTATTTT

J: TRBJ1-1
V: TRBV5-1
size: few
D: TRBD1
CDR3: CASSFGGTGSPGNTEAFF
DNA: TGCGCCAGCAGCTTTGGCGGGACAGGTTCTCCAGGGAACACTGAAGCTTTCTTT

J: TRBJ2-3
V: TRBV6-5
size: -
D: -
CDR3: CASSYVVSSTDTQYF
DNA: TGTGCCAGCAGTTACGTCGTCAGCAGCACAGATACGCAGTATTTT

J: TRBJ1-5
V: TRBV12-3/TRBV12-4
size: many
D: TRBD1
CDR3: CASSSGQGGQPQHF
DNA: TGTGCCAGCAGTTCGGGACAGGGAGGTCAGCCCCAGCATTTT

J: TRBJ2-1
V: TRBV20-1
size: -
D: TRBD2
CDR3: CSANQGGRAKNEQFF
DNA: TGCAGTGCCAACCAGGGCGGGAGGGCAAAAAATGAGCAGTTCTTC

J: TRBJ2-7
V: TRBV6-2/TRBV6-3
size: few
D: TRBD1
CDR3: CASSYSRDRGGEQYF
DNA: TGTGCCAGCAGTTACTCCCGGGACAGGGGTGGCGAGCAGTACTTC

J: TRBJ2-1
V: TRBV6-1
size: many
D: TRBD2
CDR3: CASRSGTSGNNEQFF
DNA: TGTGCCAGCAGGTCCGGGACTAGCGGAAACAATGAGCAGTTCTTC

J: TRBJ1-1
V: TRBV18
size: many
D: -
CDR3: CASSPPRGPEAFF
DNA: TGTGCCAGCTCACCACCGCGGGGCCCTGAAGCTTTCTTT

J: TRBJ2-3
V: TRBV28
size: many
D: TRBD1
CDR3: CASSSPQGEGTDTQYF
DNA: TGTGCCAGCAGTTCTCCACAGGGGGAGGGCACAGATACGCAGTATTTT

J: TRBJ1-2
V: TRBV20-1
size: -
D: -
CDR3: CSASEGLNYGYTF
DNA: TGCAGTGCTAGCGAGGGTCTGAACTATGGCTACACCTTC

J: TRBJ1-1
V: TRBV7-3
size: many
D: TRBD1
CDR3: CASSPTGGTEAFF
DNA: TGTGCCAGCAGCCCGACAGGGGGCACTGAAGCTTTCTTT

J: TRBJ2-1
V: TRBV4-1
size: few
D: -
CDR3: CASSQDGYGDEQFF
DNA: TGCGCCAGCAGCCAAGACGGTTACGGGGATGAGCAGTTCTTC

J: TRBJ2-7
V: TRBV3-1
size: -
D: -
CDR3: CASSRGIQGYEQYF
DNA: TGTGCCAGCAGCCGAGGGATACAGGGCTACGAGCAGTACTTC

J: TRBJ2-5
V: TRBV20-1
size: many
D: -
CDR3: CSARTRGETQYF
DNA: TGCAGTGCCAGGACCCGGGGAGAGACCCAGTACTTC

J: TRBJ1-1
V: TRBV15
size: -
D: TRBD1
CDR3: CATSRPQGVNTEAFF
DNA: TGTGCCACCAGCAGACCGCAGGGGGTGAACACTGAAGCTTTCTTT

J: TRBJ2-5
V: TRBV12-3/TRBV12-4
size: many
D: -
CDR3: CASSLYRETQYF
DNA: TGTGCCAGCAGTTTATACCGGGAGACCCAGTACTTC

J: TRBJ2-5
V: TRBV20-1
size: -
D: TRBD2
CDR3: CSARDWTSGSGETQYF
DNA: TGCAGTGCTAGAGATTGGACTAGCGGGAGTGGAGAGACCCAGTACTTC

J: TRBJ1-1
V: TRBV11-2
size: many
D: -
CDR3: CASSVERVRTEAFF
DNA: TGTGCCAGCAGCGTAGAGAGGGTGCGGACTGAAGCTTTCTTT

J: TRBJ2-7
V: TRBV5-1
size: few
D: TRBD2
CDR3: CASSLTGTTAYEQYF
DNA: TGCGCCAGCAGCTTAACCGGGACTACGGCCTACGAGCAGTACTTC

J: TRBJ2-7
V: TRBV11-2
size: many
D: -
CDR3: CASSFPGSLVEQYF
DNA: TGTGCCAGCAGCTTCCCGGGCTCCTTAGTAGAGCAGTACTTC

J: TRBJ2-1
V: TRBV9
size: -
D: TRBD2
CDR3: CASSAGGGLADREQFF
DNA: TGTGCCAGCAGCGCGGGGGGGGGACTAGCGGATCGTGAGCAGTTCTTC

J: TRBJ2-5
V: TRBV12-3/TRBV12-4
size: -
D: -
CDR3: CASSLPGRETQYF
DNA: TGTGCCAGCAGTTTACCAGGGAGGGAGACCCAGTACTTC

J: TRBJ2-1
V: TRBV20-1
size: many
D: TRBD2
CDR3: CSASVGLAGVRGEQFF
DNA: TGCAGTGCTAGCGTCGGACTAGCGGGAGTTCGGGGTGAGCAGTTCTTC

J: TRBJ1-1
V: TRBV6-1
size: few
D: -
CDR3: CASSEDGGVTEAFF
DNA: TGTGCCAGCAGTGAAGATGGGGGGGTGACTGAAGCTTTCTTT

J: TRBJ1-1
V: TRBV5-5
size: many
D: -
CDR3: CASSPGTTSPTTEAFF
DNA: TGTGCCAGCAGCCCCGGGACAACTTCCCCGACCACTGAAGCTTTCTTT

J: TRBJ1-5
V: TRBV6-2/TRBV6-3
size: -
D: -
CDR3: CASSPNPRQVHGPQHF
DNA: TGTGCCAGCAGCCCTAACCCCCGACAGGTTCATGGGCCCCAGCATTTT

J: TRBJ2-4
V: TRBV27
size: few
D: -
CDR3: CASSLRGTKNIQYF
DNA: TGTGCCAGCAGTTTACGAGGGACCAAAAACATTCAGTACTTC

J: TRBJ2-7
V: TRBV20-1
size: many
D: TRBD2
CDR3: CSAQPASGTDEQYF
DNA: TGCAGTGCTCAACCGGCTAGCGGGACCGACGAGCAGTACTTC

J: TRBJ1-1
V: TRBV18
size: few
D: -
CDR3: CASSPRSGPNTEAFF
DNA: TGTGCCAGCTCACCACGATCGGGTCCGAACACTGAAGCTTTCTTT

J: TRBJ2-3
V: TRBV15
size: few
D: TRBD1
CDR3: CATSRQTGGSRGTDTQYF
DNA: TGTGCCACCAGCAGGCAGACAGGGGGCTCTCGAGGCACAGATACGCAGTATTTT

J: TRBJ2-3
V: TRBV28
size: many
D: -
CDR3: CASSPGIQQYF
DNA: TGTGCCAGCAGTCCCGGGATCCAGCAGTATTTT

J: TRBJ1-5
V: TRBV28
size: many
D: -
CDR3: CASSRPGPGNQPQHF
DNA: TGTGCCAGCAGCCGACCCGGGCCGGGCAATCAGCCCCAGCATTTT

J: TRBJ1-2
V: TRBV6-1
size: -
D: -
CDR3: CASSESWATYYGYTF
DNA: TGTGCCAGCAGTGAAAGTTGGGCCACCTACTATGGCTACACCTTC

J: TRBJ1-5
V: TRBV13
size: few
D: -
CDR3: CASSLSRGDLSNQPQHF
DNA: TGTGCCAGCAGCTTATCAAGGGGGGATTTGAGCAATCAGCCCCAGCATTTT

J: TRBJ1-2
V: TRBV30
size: many
D: -
CDR3: CAWNRVRDGYTF
DNA: TGTGCCTGGAACCGGGTCCGAGACGGCTACACCTTC

J: TRBJ1-2
V: TRBV7-9
size: few
D: TRBD1
CDR3: CASRQDRGYGYTF
DNA: TGTGCCAGCAGACAGGACAGGGGATATGGCTACACCTTC

J: TRBJ1-5
V: TRBV20-1
size: few
D: -
CDR3: CSAREGGVQPQHF
DNA: TGCAGTGCTAGGGAGGGGGGGGTTCAGCCCCAGCATTTT

J: TRBJ2-3
V: TRBV30
size: few
D: TRBD1
CDR3: CAWSGGQSTADTQYF
DNA: TGTGCCTGGAGTGGGGGACAGTCGACTGCAGATACGCAGTATTTT

J: TRBJ1-5
V: TRBV28
size: -
D: -
CDR3: CASSLLGSQPQHF
DNA: TGTGCCAGCAGTTTATTGGGCAGCCAGCCCCAGCATTTT